This T cell receptor beta chain derives from a study of glioma-infiltrating T cells after dendritic cell vaccination. With respect to this clone: Its antigen is unidentified.

Time point: after dendritic cell vaccination, including at tumor progression/relapse. Selection required adequate fresh-frozen tumor tissue plus more than two years' survival data. Overall study findings and caveats: Few patients contributed both blood and tumor specimens.

Libraries were prepared by immunoSEQ multiplex PCR; TCRdb keeps only in-frame clonotypes and omits some of them. Here the sample spans 75,000 to 85,000 clones, roughly 91% being singletons. The receptor comes from a human donor with glioblastoma. Here the sequenced sample was blood, taken after dendritic cell vaccination.

DNA of the CDR3: TGTGCCAGCAGTGAAGCGCTTCGAGAGAACACTGAAGCTTTCTTT. This translates into CASSEALRENTEAFF. V is TRBV6-1 and J is TRBJ1-1; D gene uncertain. Trimming took 0 bases from V and 1 from J, leaving 9 bases between them. The CDR3 spans 15 residues. In germline, CDR1 is MNHNS, CDR2 SASEGT.